Below, 20 T cell receptor beta chains from the same sample are listed, as sequenced in a study of T-cell memory formation after mild COVID-19. Via MiXCR, TCRdb re-called the 5' RACE reads, giving one row per CDR3 protein. The sample holds about 410,000 distinct CDR3 sequences, 23% seen once. Sequenced input: PBMCs or a T cell subset sorted from them (not recorded which). These TCRs come from an adult woman who had mild COVID-19 (a few samples of this study predate the infection). Cell type and time point are not known.

Only a few counts were recorded for this clonotype. The chain links TRBV5-6 to TRBJ2-3; D perhaps matches TRBD1 (6 bases). The CDR3 runs 16 residues. The germline gives CDR1 SGHDT, CDR2 YYEEEE. Trimming left V 2 bases short and J 0 bases short, with 13 bases between. CDR3 sequence (DNA): TGTGCCAGCAGCTTCCGGACAGTAGTTAGCACAGATACGCAGTATTTT. This sequence encodes CASSFRTVVSTDTQYF.

The gene calls are TRBV10-3 and TRBJ1-5, with a possible D match to TRBD1 (6 bases). V was shortened by 4 bases and J by 4 bases, with 8 bases between the two germline ends. Germline V lookup: CDR1 ENHRY, CDR2 SYGVKD. The CDR3 extends over 13 amino acids. CDR3 nucleotide sequence: TGTGCCATCAGTGGGGGGGCTAATCAGCCCCAGCATTTT. This gives the protein CAISGGANQPQHF.

This clonotype was picked up many times. The V and J genes are TRBV7-8 and TRBJ2-1; no clear D gene. The CDR3 is made up of 12 amino acids. The V end was cut by 2 bases, the J end by 8 bases, with 7 bases between. Per the germline V gene, CDR1 is SGHVS and CDR2 is FQNEAQ. CDR3 bases: TGTGCCAGCAGCTTAAACTGGTATGAGCAGTTCTTC. Translation gives CASSLNWYEQFF.

This clonotype was seen a few times. This chain joins TRBV15 and TRBJ2-3; D unclear. V lost 0 bases and J 1 base, leaving 8 bases between the germline ends. CDR1 and CDR2 (germline): LNHNV, YYDKDF (reference sequence). The CDR3 extends over 15 amino acids. CDR3 sequence reads: CATSRDVQGTDTQYF. CDR3 nucleotide sequence: TGTGCCACCAGCAGAGATGTGCAGGGCACAGATACGCAGTATTTT. Drawing the rest from reference TRBV15 and TRBJ2-3, the complete variable domain is DAMVIQNPRYQVTQFGKPVTLSCSQTLNHNVMYWYQQKSSQAPKLLFHYYDKDFNNEADTPDNFQSRRPNTSFCFLDIRSPGLGDTAMYLCATSRDVQGTDTQYFGPGTRLTVL.

This clonotype was detected a few times. The V call is TRBV20-1, the J call TRBJ2-1, with 8 bases identical to TRBD2. CDR1 DFQATT and CDR2 SNEGSKA come from the germline V gene (reference sequence). The CDR3 extends over 13 amino acids. Trimming at V came to 6 bases and at J to 3 bases, leaving 4 bases not matched to a gene. The chain's CDR3 is CSAALADYNEQFF. In DNA form, the CDR3 reads TGCAGTGCCGCACTAGCGGACTACAATGAGCAGTTCTTC.

This clonotype was observed a handful of times. The genes are TRBV12-3 or TRBV12-4 and TRBJ2-3; 9 bases fit TRBD2. The CDR3 totals 17 residues. Trimming cost V 3 bases and J 2 bases; bases outside gene matches: 9. The CDR3 spells CASSLPLAGPPTDTQYF. The CDR3 region has the DNA TGTGCCAGCAGTTTGCCCCTAGCGGGGCCCCCCACAGATACGCAGTATTTT.

The chain recombines TRBV15 with TRBJ2-3, with D hard to call. There are 13 residues in the CDR3. Germline lookup yields CDR1 LNHNV and CDR2 YYDKDF (reference sequence). Trimming pared 1 base from V and 6 bases from J, leaving 8 bases between. CDR3 sequence: CATSRAFGDTQYF. DNA of the CDR3: TGTGCCACCAGCAGAGCCTTTGGGGATACGCAGTATTTT.

This chain joins TRBV20-1 and TRBJ2-3, with D perhaps matching TRBD1 or TRBD2 (5 bases each). Deletions cut 6 bases from V and 2 bases from J, with 12 bases between. Germline CDR1 reads DFQATT; CDR2 reads SNEGSKA (reference sequence). This CDR3 contains 13 residues. The CDR3 sequence: CSAPRDPTDTQYF. Written as DNA, the CDR3 is TGCAGTGCCCCGAGGGACCCCACAGATACGCAGTATTTT.

This clonotype was detected a few times. The chain recombines TRBV29-1 with TRBJ2-7; 12 positions agree with TRBD2. Germline CDR1 is SQVTM and CDR2 is ANQGSEA. Trimming removed 4 bases from V and 5 bases from J; junction bases left unmatched: 6. The CDR3 is 14 amino acids. The CDR3 protein is CSVAGLAGRDEQYF. In DNA form, the CDR3 reads TGCAGCGTTGCAGGACTAGCGGGAAGAGACGAGCAGTACTTC.

The chain couples TRBV5-1 to TRBJ1-3; D may be TRBD1 (6 bases). Trimming pared 6 bases from V and 0 bases from J, leaving 19 bases between. The CDR3 runs 17 residues. The germline V gene encodes CDR1 SGHRS and CDR2 YFSETQ. The CDR3 nucleotides are TGCGCCAGCAAGGAGTATGGACAGACAACCTCTGGAAACACCATATATTTT. Translated: CASKEYGQTTSGNTIYF.

The rearrangement joins TRBV29-1 to TRBJ1-2; D is possibly TRBD1 (6 bases). The germline V gene has CDR1 SQVTM and CDR2 ANQGSEA. V lost 4 bases and J 7 bases, leaving 13 bases between the germline ends. The CDR3 totals 12 residues. The CDR3, as DNA: TGCAGCGTTGGTACAGGGTCAATTGGCTACACCTTC. Residues: CSVGTGSIGYTF.

This clonotype has ten or more counts. The chain employs TRBV12-3 or TRBV12-4 and TRBJ2-3, with TRBD2 matching over 9 bases. This CDR3 has 14 amino acids. The V and J ends lost 8 bases and 4 bases, in that order; junction bases with no gene match: 7. CDR3 loop: CASLPGLASDTQYF. CDR3 sequence (DNA): TGTGCCAGCCTTCCGGGACTAGCCTCAGATACGCAGTATTTT.

This rearrangement joins TRBV28 to TRBJ2-1; 14 bases fit TRBD2. Germline CDR1 and CDR2: MDHEN and SYDVKM. J lost 8 bases, V lost 4 bases, and 7 bases had no gene match. This CDR3 spans 16 amino acids. The CDR3 here is CASSSQGLAGVDEQFF. The DNA of the CDR3 is TGTGCCAGCAGTTCCCAGGGACTAGCGGGGGTCGATGAGCAGTTCTTC.

With regard to this clonotype: This sequence may be a read error, since a much larger clone differs from it by one base. J is TRBJ1-1 and V is TRBV5-1; no clear D gene. Germline values: CDR1 SGHRS, CDR2 YFSETQ. The CDR3 totals 12 residues. V lost 0 bases and J 6 bases, leaving 6 bases between the germline ends. The CDR3 coding sequence is TGCGCCAGCAGCTTGGCGGGGTCTGAAGCTTTCTTT. The encoded protein is CASSLAGSEAFF.

The chain is built from TRBV7-2 and TRBJ2-1, with 8 bases fitting TRBD1. The length of the CDR3 is 18 residues. Germline loops: CDR1 SGHTA, CDR2 FQGNSA. The ends lost 1 base at V and 7 bases at J; junction bases unmatched: 15. CDR3 sequence (DNA): TGTGCCAGCAGCTTAGGGATGCTAAAGGACAGGGATGGTAATGAGCAGTTCTTC. Amino acid sequence: CASSLGMLKDRDGNEQFF.

The CDR3 reads CASSDGAGDTQYF. The CDR3 region has the DNA TGTGCCAGCAGTGATGGGGCCGGAGATACGCAGTATTTT. The gene calls are TRBV2 and TRBJ2-3, with D maybe TRBD1 (5 bases). Trimming cost V 3 bases and J 5 bases, with 9 bases left between them. CDR1 and CDR2 from the germline V gene are SNHLY and FYNNEI. The CDR3 length is 13 residues.

The V call is TRBV6-5, the J call TRBJ2-3; 7 nucleotides match TRBD1. This CDR3 region has 15 residues. The junction had 4 bases not matched to a gene; V was cut back by 2 bases and J by 2 bases. In germline, CDR1 is MNHEY, CDR2 SVGAGI. The CDR3 region is CASSYGTEITDTQYF. Written as DNA, the CDR3 is TGTGCCAGCAGTTACGGGACAGAAATCACAGATACGCAGTATTTT.

The chain combines TRBV7-3 with TRBJ2-2, with 11 nucleotides matching TRBD2. V gave up 2 bases and J gave up 9 bases; unmatched junction bases: 2. The germline V gene has CDR1 SGHTA and CDR2 FQGTGA. This CDR3 comprises 14 residues. CDR3 bases: TGTGCCAGCAGCTTATCTAGCGGGAGGTGGGAGCTGTTTTTT. Amino acid sequence: CASSLSSGRWELFF.

This clonotype was recorded a few times. The chain links TRBV18 to TRBJ2-1, with 7 bases matching TRBD1. The V and J ends lost 2 bases and 6 bases, in that order; junction bases with no gene match: 7. Germline V gene lookup returns CDR1 KGHSH and CDR2 LQKENI. The CDR3 length is 15 residues. The DNA for the CDR3 is TGTGCCAGCTCACCATTCTCCACAGGGGTCAATGAGCAGTTCTTC. Translating gives CASSPFSTGVNEQFF.

The V and J genes are TRBV20-1 and TRBJ2-1, with 7 bases fitting TRBD2. From germline, CDR1 is DFQATT and CDR2 SNEGSKA (reference sequence). This CDR3 region has 14 residues. The J segment lost 4 bases and the V segment lost 4 bases, leaving 7 bases of the junction unmatched. CDR3 nucleotides: TGCAGTGCTACTCAGCGGGAACCTTACAATGAGCAGTTCTTC. Amino acids: CSATQREPYNEQFF.